This passage covers 15 T cell receptor beta chains from one sample sequenced in a study of OX40 agonist ivuxolimab in advanced cancers. TCRdb keeps only in-frame clones here, not all; method: immunoSEQ multiplex PCR. The table has fewer than 55,000 clones, roughly nine tenths seen once. The source material was CD4+ or CD8+ T cells sorted from blood, sampled in a trial of the OX40 agonist ivuxolimab. The receptors here all came from an adult with an advanced solid tumor such as melanoma, head and neck, liver or kidney cancer.

The gene calls are TRBV11-3 and TRBJ2-3; D possibly corresponds to TRBD2 (6 bases). The germline V and J ends were trimmed by 2 bases and 0 bases, with 9 bases remaining between them. Germline V gene sequence: CDR1 SGHNT, CDR2 YENEEA. The length of the CDR3 is 15 residues. The CDR3 DNA reads as TGTGCCAGCAGCTTAATGGGGGGAAGCACAGATACGCAGTATTTT. It encodes CASSLMGGSTDTQYF.

This clone was recorded once. The chain links TRBV16 to TRBJ2-1, with TRBD2 matching over 9 bases. CDR1 is KGHSY and CDR2 is FQNENV in the germline V gene. Losses at the gene ends were 2 bases for V and 6 bases for J; bases not matched to a gene: 5. The CDR3 extends over 15 amino acids. This CDR3 reads CASSQGGRVFNEQFF. The CDR3, as DNA: TGTGCCAGCAGCCAAGGCGGGAGGGTCTTCAATGAGCAGTTCTTC.

This clone was counted once. This chain connects TRBV14 to TRBJ2-1, with 9 bases lining up with TRBD1. Germline assignment: CDR1 SGHDN and CDR2 FVKESK. The CDR3 consists of 15 residues. V was pared by 4 bases and J by 5 bases, with 6 bases of the junction left unmatched. The DNA for the CDR3 is TGTGCCAGCAGCCCCCTCCGGGACAGGGACAATGAGCAGTTCTTC. Translating gives CASSPLRDRDNEQFF.

V usage is TRBV27 and J usage is TRBJ1-6; 7 bases line up with TRBD1. The CDR3 is 16 residues long. The V segment lost 3 bases and the J segment 10 bases; nucleotides outside the gene matches: 12. Germline CDR1 is MNHEY and CDR2 is SMNVEV (reference sequence). The CDR3 sequence: CASSFSDRSWGSPLHF. CDR3 bases: TGTGCCAGCAGTTTTTCGGACAGGTCCTGGGGGTCACCCCTCCACTTT.

This clone turned up a few times. The chain carries TRBV10-3 and TRBJ1-1; D is uncertain. From germline, CDR1 is ENHRY and CDR2 SYGVKD. V was shortened by 0 bases and J by 7 bases, with 6 bases between the two germline ends. This CDR3 spans 12 amino acids. CDR3 bases: TGTGCCATCAGTGAGTCAAAAGGTGAAGCTTTCTTT. Protein: CAISESKGEAFF.

The chain employs TRBV4-3 and TRBJ1-1; the D gene is possibly TRBD1 (5 bases). The CDR3 spans 16 residues. V was cut by 0 bases and J by 1 base, with 12 bases left in between. Germline V gene lookup returns CDR1 LGHNA and CDR2 YSLEER. The CDR3 sequence: CASSQDPRQTNTEAFF. CDR3 DNA: TGCGCCAGCAGCCAAGATCCCAGACAGACGAACACTGAAGCTTTCTTT.

There are a few counts of this clone. This sequence joins TRBV5-8 and TRBJ1-5, with D tentatively TRBD1 (6 bases). The V and J ends lost 0 bases and 5 bases respectively, with 12 bases between them. The CDR3 is made up of 15 amino acids. Germline V lookup: CDR1 SGHTS, CDR2 YDEGEE. The CDR3 DNA reads as TGTGCCAGCAGCTTGGAACAGGGTGGGCATCAGCCCCAGCATTTT. This sequence encodes CASSLEQGGHQPQHF.

The V gene is TRBV5-4, the J gene TRBJ1-1; D gene uncertain. Germline CDR1 reads SGHNT; CDR2 reads YYREEE (reference sequence). The CDR3 totals 13 residues. The V end lost 3 bases, the J end lost 8 bases, and 14 bases lay between the germline ends. CDR3 DNA: TGTGCCAGCAGCTCGGACTACTTTGGAGAAGCTTTCTTT. This encodes CASSSDYFGEAFF.

This sequence joins TRBV9 and TRBJ1-2; TRBD1 agrees at 9 bases. In germline, CDR1 is SGDLS, CDR2 YYNGEE. The V segment lost 3 bases and the J segment 8 bases; nucleotides outside the gene matches: 8. CDR3 length equals 14 residues. This chain's CDR3 is CASSAGQGLGGYTF. The CDR3 bases are TGTGCCAGCAGCGCCGGACAGGGGCTCGGCGGCTACACCTTC.

This clone was seen once. This chain joins TRBV18 and TRBJ2-7; D not resolved. The germline CDR1 and CDR2 sequences are KGHSH and LQKENI. V dropped 1 base and J dropped 3 bases, with 7 bases sitting between them. The CDR3 covers 13 residues. This CDR3 reads CASSPRSGYEQYF. The CDR3 DNA is TGTGCCAGCTCACCACGGTCGGGCTACGAGCAGTACTTC.

J is TRBJ1-2 and V is TRBV5-1, with a weak D call TRBD1 (5 bases). V dropped 1 base and J dropped 3 bases, with 7 bases sitting between them. This CDR3 region has 13 residues. Looked up from germline, CDR1 is SGHRS and CDR2 is YFSETQ. The CDR3 DNA sequence: TGCGCCAGCAGCTTGAAAGGGGACTATGGCTACACCTTC. As protein: CASSLKGDYGYTF. Supplemented by reference TRBV5-1 and TRBJ1-2, the full variable domain reads KAGVTQTPRYLIKTRGQQVTLSCSPISGHRSVSWYQQTPGQGLQFLFEYFSETQRNKGNFPGRFSGRQFSNSRSEMNVSTLELGDSALYLCASSLKGDYGYTFGSGTRLTVV.

J is TRBJ1-4 and V is TRBV28; TRBD1 matches 10 bases. This CDR3 is built from 15 residues. CDR1 MDHEN and CDR2 SYDVKM come from the germline V gene. J was trimmed by 2 bases and V by 9 bases; bases with no gene match: 6. DNA for the CDR3: TGTGCCAGTGGACAGGGGGTTTTCACTAATGAAAAACTGTTTTTT. Its protein product is CASGQGVFTNEKLFF.

V gene TRBV7-9 combines with J gene TRBJ2-1; 10 nucleotides match TRBD1. CDR3 length equals 15 residues. With 5 bases clipped from V and 5 bases from J, the junction kept 6 bases outside the gene matches. Germline V CDR1 and CDR2: SEHNR, FQNEAQ (reference sequence). The CDR3 DNA reads TGTGCCAGCAGCCATGACAGGGGGCTTGACAATGAGCAGTTCTTC. Amino acid sequence: CASSHDRGLDNEQFF.

The chain links TRBV9 to TRBJ1-4, with D uncertain. V was pared by 0 bases and J by 0 bases, with 9 bases between. This CDR3 is 16 amino acids long. From germline, CDR1 is SGDLS and CDR2 YYNGEE. CDR3 amino acids: CASSVGIAATNEKLFF. CDR3 DNA sequence: TGTGCCAGCAGCGTAGGGATCGCCGCAACTAATGAAAAACTGTTTTTT. The full variable domain, its missing parts supplied by reference TRBV9 and TRBJ1-4, is DSGVTQTPKHLITATGQRVTLRCSPRSGDLSVYWYQQSLDQGLQFLIQYYNGEERAKGNILERFSAQQFPDLHSELNLSSLELGDSALYFCASSVGIAATNEKLFFGSGTQLSVL.

The rearrangement joins TRBV11-2 to TRBJ2-1; the match to TRBD2 covers 12 bases. This CDR3 spans 14 amino acids. Per the germline V gene, CDR1 is SGHAT and CDR2 is FQNNGV. V shed 10 bases, J shed 6 bases, and the junction held 7 bases outside the gene matches. The CDR3 region has the DNA TGTGCCACGAGACTAGCGGGAGAAGGCAATGAGCAGTTCTTC. Amino acid sequence: CATRLAGEGNEQFF.